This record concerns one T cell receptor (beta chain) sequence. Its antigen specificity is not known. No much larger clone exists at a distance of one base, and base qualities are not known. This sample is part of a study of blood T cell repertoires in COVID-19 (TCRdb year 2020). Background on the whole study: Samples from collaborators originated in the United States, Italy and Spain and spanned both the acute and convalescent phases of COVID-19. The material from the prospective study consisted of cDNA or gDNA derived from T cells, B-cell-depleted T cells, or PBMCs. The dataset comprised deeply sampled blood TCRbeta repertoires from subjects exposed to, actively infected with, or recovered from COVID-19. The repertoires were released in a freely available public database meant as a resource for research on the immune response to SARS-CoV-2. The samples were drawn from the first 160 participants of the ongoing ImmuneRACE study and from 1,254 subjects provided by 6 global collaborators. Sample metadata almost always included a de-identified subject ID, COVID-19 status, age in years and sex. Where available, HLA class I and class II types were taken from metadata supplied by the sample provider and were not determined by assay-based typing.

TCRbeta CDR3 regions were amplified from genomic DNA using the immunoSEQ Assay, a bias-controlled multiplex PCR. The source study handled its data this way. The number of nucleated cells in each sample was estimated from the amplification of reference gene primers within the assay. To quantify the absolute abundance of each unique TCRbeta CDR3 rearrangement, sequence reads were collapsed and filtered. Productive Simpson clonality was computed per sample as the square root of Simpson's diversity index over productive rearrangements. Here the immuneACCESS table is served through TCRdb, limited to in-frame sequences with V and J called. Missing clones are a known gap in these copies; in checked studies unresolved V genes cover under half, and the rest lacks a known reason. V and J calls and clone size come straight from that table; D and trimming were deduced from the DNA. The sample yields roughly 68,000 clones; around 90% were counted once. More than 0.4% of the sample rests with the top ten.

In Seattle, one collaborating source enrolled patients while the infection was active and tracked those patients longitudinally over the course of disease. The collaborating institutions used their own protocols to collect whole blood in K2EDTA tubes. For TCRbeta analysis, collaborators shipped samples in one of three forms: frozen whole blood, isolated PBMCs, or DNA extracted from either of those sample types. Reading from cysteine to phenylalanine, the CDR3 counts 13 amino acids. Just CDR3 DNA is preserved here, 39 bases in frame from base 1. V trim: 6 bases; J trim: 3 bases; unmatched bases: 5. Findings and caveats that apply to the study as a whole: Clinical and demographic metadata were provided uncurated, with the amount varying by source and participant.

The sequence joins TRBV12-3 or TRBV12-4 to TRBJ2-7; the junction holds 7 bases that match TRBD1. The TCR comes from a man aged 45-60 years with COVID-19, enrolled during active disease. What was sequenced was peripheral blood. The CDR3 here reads CASSRDSYYEQYF. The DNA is TGTGCCAGCAGCCGGGACAGCTACTACGAGCAGTACTTC.